This TCR beta chain was documented in a study of blood T cells in healthy people across ages. Regarding the study as a whole: Using unsorted PBMCs precluded a conclusive naive versus antigen-experienced comparison. Per-million-T-cell TCR beta diversity fell roughly linearly with age.

Notes on this clonotype: No antigen is known for it.

CDR3 length equals 15 residues. V lost 2 bases, J lost 7 bases, and 11 bases stayed unmatched. Germline V gene sequence: CDR1 MNHEY, CDR2 SVGEGT. Together with a sample-barcoded 5' primer, a J-beta primer mix was included in a second PCR lasting about 6 to 11 cycles. Sequencing yielded, for each sample, at least 2.5 million paired-end reads carrying CDR3. Using its own MiXCR run on the 5' RACE reads, TCRdb lists one record per CDR3 protein. The table lists under 800,000 distinct CDR3 sequences, about 40% of them singletons, with around 20% in the top ten. Donors each provided 9.5 to 10 milliliters of peripheral blood.

V usage is TRBV6-2 or TRBV6-3 and J usage is TRBJ2-7, with TRBD1 matching 7 bases. This TCR derives from a woman aged 60-70 years in good health. The sample comprised blood. The CDR3 DNA sequence: TGTGCCAGCAGTTACCAGGCAGGGGGATACAATGAGCAGTACTTC. It yields the protein CASSYQAGGYNEQYF.